Sequencing of this T cell receptor beta chain was carried out in a study of T-cell memory formation after mild COVID-19. Study-level findings and limits: Contracting clones from day 15 to 85 showed balanced CD4/CD8; later expanders favored CD4+. There was no confirmation that second-wave clones peaking on day 37 were SARS-CoV-2 specific.

This clonotype was seen a handful of times. Its antigen is not identified. This CDR3 comprises 13 residues. Germline-derived CDR1 and CDR2 are WNHNN and SYGVQD (reference sequence). V lost 0 bases and J 5 bases, leaving 8 bases between the germline ends. One entry per CDR3 protein results from TCRdb running MiXCR on the 5' RACE reads. This sample yields roughly 300,000 distinct CDR3 sequences, of which roughly 15% are seen a single time; 22% belongs to the top ten. This chain joins TRBV10-1 and TRBJ2-7; D is undetermined. Sequenced input: PBMCs or a T cell subset sorted from them (not recorded which). The sequence came from a man younger than 35 who had mild COVID-19 (a few samples of this study predate the infection). Cell type and time point are not known. Written as DNA, the CDR3 is TGCGCCAGCAGTGAGTCGGGTAGGAACGAGCAGTACTTC. Its translation: CASSESGRNEQYF.